What follows are 15 T cell receptor beta chains derived from one specimen sequenced in a study of identical twins. TCRdb re-derived calls from the 5' RACE reads in MiXCR, one entry per CDR3 protein. Counted here are 450,000 to 500,000 distinct CDR3 sequences, around an eighth occurring once; the ten biggest clones make up about 0.97%. The same data also contributed to another study, on yellow fever vaccine responses in identical twins.

Sequencing used CD4+ T cells sorted from blood. The receptors stem from a woman between 18 and 29 years old in good health.

This clonotype was recorded many times. The genes are TRBV29-1 and TRBJ2-1, with D possibly matching TRBD2 (5 bases). Trimming shortened V by 3 bases and J by 6 bases, and 15 bases separated the two germline ends. This CDR3 region has 14 residues. The germline V gene has CDR1 SQVTM and CDR2 ANQGSEA. The CDR3 DNA reads TGCAGCGTTGACTGGCGAGGGCTAGTCAATGAGCAGTTCTTC. It encodes CSVDWRGLVNEQFF.

This clonotype was seen more than once but under ten times. The chain uses TRBV6-1 and TRBJ2-7; 10 bases agree with TRBD1. The V segment lost 3 bases and the J segment 5 bases; nucleotides outside the gene matches: 7. Looked up from germline, CDR1 is MNHNS and CDR2 is SASEGT. The CDR3 runs 15 residues. Here the CDR3 DNA reads TGTGCCAGCAGTGACCGGGACAGGGGTTCCCACGAGCAGTACTTC. This encodes CASSDRDRGSHEQYF.

The table lists this clonotype with a count of one. This chain uses TRBV20-1 with TRBJ1-3; no clear D gene. The CDR3 totals 12 residues. CDR1 DFQATT and CDR2 SNEGSKA come from the germline V gene (reference sequence). V was shortened by 3 bases and J by 4 bases, with 7 bases between the two germline ends. In DNA form, the CDR3 reads TGCAGTGCTAGTACGGGGGGAAACACCATATATTTT. It translates to CSASTGGNTIYF.

This rearrangement joins TRBV2 to TRBJ1-1, with D possibly TRBD1 on 6 matching bases. Germline V lookup: CDR1 SNHLY, CDR2 FYNNEI. The CDR3 consists of 14 residues. Trimming cost V 3 bases and J 1 base, with 9 bases left between them. This chain's CDR3 is CASSEGARNTEAFF. CDR3 nucleotide sequence: TGTGCCAGCAGTGAGGGGGCGAGGAACACTGAAGCTTTCTTT.

This clonotype was picked up a small number of times. V is TRBV7-6 and J is TRBJ2-7; the match to TRBD1 covers 7 bases. Losses at the gene ends were 5 bases for V and 2 bases for J; bases not matched to a gene: 12. The CDR3 length is 16 residues. Germline CDR1 reads SGHVS; CDR2 reads FNYEAQ. CDR3 sequence: CASSPSPGQTPYEQYF. Written as DNA, the CDR3 is TGTGCCAGCAGCCCTAGTCCGGGACAGACTCCCTACGAGCAGTACTTC.

A few counts support this clonotype. The chain has TRBV6-2 or TRBV6-3 and TRBJ2-7, with D perhaps TRBD1 or TRBD2 (5 bases each). CDR3 length: 11 amino acids. The V gene lost 10 bases and the J gene lost 3 bases, with 10 bases spanning the gap. Germline CDR1 reads MNHEY; CDR2 reads SVGEGT. For the CDR3, the DNA is TGTGCCACCGGGGACGGCTACGAGCAGTACTTC. Amino acid sequence: CATGDGYEQYF.

This chain connects TRBV12-3 or TRBV12-4 to TRBJ2-2; D is ambiguous. Trimming removed 2 bases at V and 0 bases at J, with 7 bases between. The length of the CDR3 is 15 residues. CDR3 DNA: TGTGCCAGCAGTTTATACGGCACGAACACCGGGGAGCTGTTTTTT. Residues: CASSLYGTNTGELFF.

This clonotype was detected a few times. Written as DNA, the CDR3 is TGTGCCAGCAGCTTAGGCTGGTCCGCGAACACCGGGGAGCTGTTTTTT. Protein: CASSLGWSANTGELFF. The chain links TRBV7-3 to TRBJ2-2; D gene ambiguous. Deletions cut 2 bases from V and 0 bases from J, with 10 bases between. This CDR3 has 16 residues. CDR1 and CDR2 (germline): SGHTA, FQGTGA.

J is TRBJ2-2 and V is TRBV7-9; the D is unclear. V was shortened by 2 bases and J by 5 bases, with 15 bases between the two germline ends. CDR1 and CDR2 (germline): SEHNR, FQNEAQ (reference sequence). This CDR3 contains 16 residues. The CDR3 protein is CASSLFLGVGTGELFF. CDR3 bases: TGTGCCAGCAGCTTATTTCTGGGCGTGGGGACCGGGGAGCTGTTTTTT.

This clonotype was detected a few times. The chain employs TRBV29-1 and TRBJ2-2; TRBD1 agrees at 10 bases. J gave up 6 bases and V 3 bases, and 7 bases lay outside the gene matches. This CDR3 has 15 residues. The germline V gene has CDR1 SQVTM and CDR2 ANQGSEA. This CDR3 reads CSVETGGQGAGELFF. In DNA form, the CDR3 reads TGCAGCGTTGAGACAGGGGGCCAAGGGGCCGGGGAGCTGTTTTTT.

The chain uses TRBV10-3 and TRBJ2-7, with D possibly being TRBD2 (5 bases). The CDR3 length is 13 residues. The V end was cut by 4 bases, the J end by 7 bases, with 14 bases between. Germline V gives CDR1 ENHRY, CDR2 SYGVKD. In nucleotides, the CDR3 is TGTGCCATCAGTGGGAAGGGAGTTGGTGAGCAGTACTTC. This translates into CAISGKGVGEQYF.

The chain has TRBV7-9 and TRBJ2-1, with 16 bases identical to TRBD2. In germline, CDR1 is SEHNR, CDR2 FQNEAQ (reference sequence). The CDR3 covers 17 residues. The V and J ends lost 6 bases and 5 bases, in that order; junction bases with no gene match: 7. CDR3: CASSPGTSGGADNEQFF. CDR3 bases: TGTGCCAGCAGTCCGGGGACTAGCGGGGGGGCCGACAATGAGCAGTTCTTC.

This clonotype was observed at least ten times. The chain has TRBV12-3 or TRBV12-4 and TRBJ1-2; D unclear. V was clipped by 6 bases and J by 3 bases, with 11 bases between them. CDR3 length equals 13 residues. As DNA, the CDR3 is TGTGCCAGCAGCCCTAAGGGTTACTATGGCTACACCTTC. Amino acid sequence: CASSPKGYYGYTF.

This clonotype was seen a handful of times. The chain is built from TRBV28 and TRBJ2-1, with D unclear. Trimming cost V 5 bases and J 0 bases, with 11 bases left between them. In germline, CDR1 is MDHEN, CDR2 SYDVKM. The CDR3 extends over 15 amino acids. The CDR3 coding sequence is TGTGCCAGCAGTCCGACACCGCCCTCCTACAATGAGCAGTTCTTC. This encodes CASSPTPPSYNEQFF.

This clonotype was counted between two and nine times. V and J are TRBV7-8 and TRBJ2-5, with D perhaps TRBD2 (6 bases). In germline, CDR1 is SGHVS, CDR2 FQNEAQ. V lost 5 bases, J lost 5 bases, and 15 bases lay in between. This CDR3 comprises 14 residues. Here the CDR3 reads CASSRRTGVETQYF. In DNA form, the CDR3 reads TGTGCCAGCAGCCGCCGGACGGGGGTTGAGACCCAGTACTTC.